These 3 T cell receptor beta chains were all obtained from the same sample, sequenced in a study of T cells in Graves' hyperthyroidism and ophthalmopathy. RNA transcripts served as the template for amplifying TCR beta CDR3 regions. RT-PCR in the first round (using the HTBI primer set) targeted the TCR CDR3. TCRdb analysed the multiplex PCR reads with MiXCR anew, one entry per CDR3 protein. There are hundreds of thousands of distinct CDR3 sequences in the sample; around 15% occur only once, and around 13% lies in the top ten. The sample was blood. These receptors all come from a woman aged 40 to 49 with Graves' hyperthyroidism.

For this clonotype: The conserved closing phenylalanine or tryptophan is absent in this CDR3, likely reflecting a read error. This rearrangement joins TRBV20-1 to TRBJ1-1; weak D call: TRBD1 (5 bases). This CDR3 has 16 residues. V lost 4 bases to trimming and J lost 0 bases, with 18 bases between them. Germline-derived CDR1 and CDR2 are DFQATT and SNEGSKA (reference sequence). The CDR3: CSANGGSGHMNTEAFI. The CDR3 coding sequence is TGCAGTGCTAACGGGGGGTCAGGACACATGAACACTGAAGCTTTCATT.

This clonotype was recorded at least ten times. The CDR3 loop reads CASGLASGSIGEQFF. The CDR3 bases are TGTGCTAGTGGTTTGGCCTCCGGGTCAATCGGTGAGCAGTTCTTC. This chain connects TRBV12-5 to TRBJ2-1; D uncertain. The V end lost 1 base, the J end lost 9 bases, and 16 bases lay between the germline ends. The germline CDR1 and CDR2 sequences are LGHNT and FRNRAP. The CDR3 has 15 residues.

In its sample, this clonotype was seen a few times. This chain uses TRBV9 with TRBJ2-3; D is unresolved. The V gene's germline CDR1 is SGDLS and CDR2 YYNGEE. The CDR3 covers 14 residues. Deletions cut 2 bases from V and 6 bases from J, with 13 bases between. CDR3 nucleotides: TGTGCCAGCAGCGTCCTTGGTCCTGAGGATACGCAGTATTTT. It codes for CASSVLGPEDTQYF.